This is a list of T cell receptor beta chains from one sample in a study of blood T cell repertoires in COVID-19. Clones were read by immunoSEQ multiplex PCR, and TCRdb kept only the in-frame ones, dropping some. The table lists roughly 110,000 clones, 70% to 90% of them singletons. Source material: peripheral blood. The receptors here all came from a man aged 40-49 years with acute or convalescent COVID-19. The CDR3 runs from the conserved cysteine through the conserved F or W. Each record gives: V gene, J gene, clone size, D gene, CDR3 protein, CDR3 DNA. A D gene is named only where the DNA matches it firmly. The size field is filled for only some rows; it gives once, few, many or a size class.

v_call: TRBV4-1
j_call: TRBJ2-1
clone_size: once
d_call: .
cdr3_aa: CASSQALRQDWNEQFF
cdr3_nt: TGCGCCAGCAGCCAAGCCCTACGACAGGATTGGAATGAGCAGTTCTTC

v_call: TRBV30
j_call: TRBJ1-5
clone_size: .
d_call: TRBD1
cdr3_aa: CAWSSGGIQPQHF
cdr3_nt: TGTGCCTGGAGTTCAGGGGGCATCCAGCCCCAGCATTTT

v_call: TRBV10-3
j_call: TRBJ2-5
clone_size: few
d_call: TRBD1
cdr3_aa: CAIRRTGDGQETQYF
cdr3_nt: TGTGCCATCAGGAGAACAGGGGATGGCCAAGAGACCCAGTACTTC

v_call: TRBV7-2
j_call: TRBJ1-1
clone_size: .
d_call: .
cdr3_aa: CASSLVGRDTEAFF
cdr3_nt: TGTGCCAGCAGCTTAGTAGGGAGGGACACTGAAGCTTTCTTT

v_call: TRBV7-2
j_call: TRBJ2-7
clone_size: .
d_call: TRBD2
cdr3_aa: CASSLRSAGVYEQYF
cdr3_nt: TGTGCCAGCAGCTTAAGATCAGCGGGGGTGTACGAGCAGTACTTC

v_call: TRBV6-2/TRBV6-3
j_call: TRBJ2-5
clone_size: .
d_call: .
cdr3_aa: CASRYLQLGGEETQYF
cdr3_nt: TGTGCCAGCAGATACCTCCAATTAGGGGGTGAAGAGACCCAGTACTTC

v_call: TRBV7-9
j_call: TRBJ2-6
clone_size: .
d_call: .
cdr3_aa: CASSLYSGANVLTF
cdr3_nt: TGTGCCAGCAGCTTATACTCTGGGGCCAACGTCCTGACTTTC

v_call: TRBV2
j_call: TRBJ1-1
clone_size: .
d_call: .
cdr3_aa: CASNTDVGGTNTEAFF
cdr3_nt: TGTGCCAGCAACACCGACGTGGGAGGCACCAACACTGAAGCTTTCTTT

v_call: TRBV18
j_call: TRBJ2-7
clone_size: few
d_call: TRBD2
cdr3_aa: CASSPGRLLAGYEQYF
cdr3_nt: TGTGCCAGCTCCCCTGGCAGGCTACTAGCGGGTTACGAGCAGTACTTC

v_call: TRBV11-3
j_call: TRBJ2-7
clone_size: .
d_call: TRBD2
cdr3_aa: CASSAKPGLGYEQYF
cdr3_nt: TGTGCCAGCAGCGCTAAGCCGGGACTAGGGTACGAGCAGTACTTC

v_call: TRBV7-8
j_call: TRBJ2-7
clone_size: .
d_call: TRBD2
cdr3_aa: CASSPSGTTTYEQYF
cdr3_nt: TGTGCCAGCAGTCCCAGCGGGACGACTACCTACGAGCAGTACTTC

v_call: TRBV9
j_call: TRBJ2-3
clone_size: few
d_call: TRBD1
cdr3_aa: CASSPTGQGAGADTQYF
cdr3_nt: TGTGCCAGCAGCCCAACCGGACAGGGGGCAGGTGCAGATACGCAGTATTTT

v_call: TRBV5-1
j_call: TRBJ2-7
clone_size: .
d_call: TRBD1
cdr3_aa: CASSLRDREDEQYF
cdr3_nt: TGCGCCAGCAGCTTACGGGACAGGGAGGACGAGCAGTACTTC

v_call: TRBV10-3
j_call: TRBJ1-1
clone_size: .
d_call: TRBD1
cdr3_aa: CAISESRTGGNTEAFF
cdr3_nt: TGTGCCATCAGTGAGTCTCGGACAGGGGGCAACACTGAAGCTTTCTTT

v_call: TRBV7-2
j_call: TRBJ1-1
clone_size: .
d_call: .
cdr3_aa: CASSFSLSTEAFF
cdr3_nt: TGTGCCAGCAGCTTCTCGTTGAGCACTGAAGCTTTCTTT

v_call: TRBV2
j_call: TRBJ2-3
clone_size: .
d_call: TRBD2
cdr3_aa: CASSMPPGLASDTQYF
cdr3_nt: TGTGCCAGCAGTATGCCCCCGGGACTAGCGTCAGATACGCAGTATTTT

v_call: TRBV6-5
j_call: TRBJ1-2
clone_size: .
d_call: TRBD1
cdr3_aa: CASSDTGTANGYTF
cdr3_nt: TGTGCCAGCAGCGATACCGGGACAGCCAATGGCTACACCTTC

v_call: TRBV10-3
j_call: TRBJ2-7
clone_size: few
d_call: TRBD1
cdr3_aa: CAISEGPSSGQGDYEQYF
cdr3_nt: TGTGCCATCAGTGAGGGTCCCTCCTCGGGACAGGGCGACTACGAGCAGTACTTC

v_call: TRBV7-9
j_call: TRBJ2-7
clone_size: few
d_call: .
cdr3_aa: CASSPNRAYEQYF
cdr3_nt: TGTGCCAGCAGCCCAAACAGGGCCTACGAGCAGTACTTC

v_call: TRBV20-1
j_call: TRBJ1-4
clone_size: few
d_call: TRBD1
cdr3_aa: CSASSGGDEKLFF
cdr3_nt: TGCAGTGCTAGTTCAGGGGGTGACGAAAAACTGTTTTTT

v_call: TRBV19
j_call: TRBJ1-2
clone_size: .
d_call: .
cdr3_aa: CASSITLEGIYGYTF
cdr3_nt: TGTGCCAGTAGTATCACGTTGGAGGGGATCTATGGCTACACCTTC

v_call: TRBV5-1
j_call: TRBJ2-1
clone_size: .
d_call: .
cdr3_aa: CASSDVGGHNEQFF
cdr3_nt: TGCGCCAGCAGCGACGTGGGGGGGCACAATGAGCAGTTCTTC